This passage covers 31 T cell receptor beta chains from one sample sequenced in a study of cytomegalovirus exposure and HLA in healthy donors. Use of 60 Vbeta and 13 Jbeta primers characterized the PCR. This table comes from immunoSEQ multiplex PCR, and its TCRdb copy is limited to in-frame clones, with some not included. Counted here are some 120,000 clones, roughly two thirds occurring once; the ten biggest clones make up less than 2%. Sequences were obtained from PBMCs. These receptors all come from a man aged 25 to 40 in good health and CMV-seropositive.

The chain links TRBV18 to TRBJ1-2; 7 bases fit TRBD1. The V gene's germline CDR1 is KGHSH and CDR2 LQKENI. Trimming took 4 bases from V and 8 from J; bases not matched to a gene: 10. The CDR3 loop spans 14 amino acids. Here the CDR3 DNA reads TGTGCCAGCTCACACAGGGGCCTGGACATCGGCTACACCTTC. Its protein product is CASSHRGLDIGYTF.

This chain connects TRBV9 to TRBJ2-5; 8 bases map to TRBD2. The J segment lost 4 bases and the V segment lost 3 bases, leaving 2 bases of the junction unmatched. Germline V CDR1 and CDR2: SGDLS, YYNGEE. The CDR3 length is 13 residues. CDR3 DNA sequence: TGTGCCAGCAGCGGGAGCGGGAGAGAGACCCAGTACTTC. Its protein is CASSGSGRETQYF.

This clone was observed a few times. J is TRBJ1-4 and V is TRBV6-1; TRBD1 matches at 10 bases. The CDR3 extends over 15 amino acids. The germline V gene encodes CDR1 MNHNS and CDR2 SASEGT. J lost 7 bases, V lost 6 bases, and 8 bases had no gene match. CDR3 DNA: TGTGCCAGCAGGGCGACAGGGGGCGCCGGTGAAAAACTGTTTTTT. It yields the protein CASRATGGAGEKLFF.

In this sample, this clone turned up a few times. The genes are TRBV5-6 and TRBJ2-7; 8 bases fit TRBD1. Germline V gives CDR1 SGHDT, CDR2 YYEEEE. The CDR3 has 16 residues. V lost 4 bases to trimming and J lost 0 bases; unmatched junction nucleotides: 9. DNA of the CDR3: TGTGCCAGCAGCGCGGGGCCAGGGGGCTACTCCTACGAGCAGTACTTC. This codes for CASSAGPGGYSYEQYF.

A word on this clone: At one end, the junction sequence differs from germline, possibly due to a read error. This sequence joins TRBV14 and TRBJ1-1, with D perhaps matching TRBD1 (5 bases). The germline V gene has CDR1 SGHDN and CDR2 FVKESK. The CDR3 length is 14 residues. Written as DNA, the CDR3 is TGTGCCAGCAGCCAATCAGGGTTCGACACTGCAGCTTTCTTT. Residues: CASSQSGFDTAAFF.

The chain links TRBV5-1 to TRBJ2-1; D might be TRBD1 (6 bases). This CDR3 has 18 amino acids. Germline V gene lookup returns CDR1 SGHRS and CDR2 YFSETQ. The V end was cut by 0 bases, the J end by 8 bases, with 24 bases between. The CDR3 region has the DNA TGCGCCAGCAGCTTGGCCCTCACCGGACAGCTAGTAGTGGATGAGCAGTTCTTC. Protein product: CASSLALTGQLVVDEQFF.

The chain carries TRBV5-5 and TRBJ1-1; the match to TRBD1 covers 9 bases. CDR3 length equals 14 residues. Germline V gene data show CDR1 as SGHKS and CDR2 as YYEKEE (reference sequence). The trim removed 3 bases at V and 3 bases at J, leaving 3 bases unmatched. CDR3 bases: TGTGCCAGCAGCTCCGGGACAGGGTACACTGAAGCTTTCTTT. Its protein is CASSSGTGYTEAFF.

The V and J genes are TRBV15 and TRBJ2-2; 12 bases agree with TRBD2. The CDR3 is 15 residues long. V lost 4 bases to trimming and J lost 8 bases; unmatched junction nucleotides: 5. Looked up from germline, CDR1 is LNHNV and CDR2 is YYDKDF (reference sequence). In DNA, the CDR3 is TGTGCCACCAGCAAGCGGACTAGCGGGATAGGGGAGCTGTTTTTT. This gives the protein CATSKRTSGIGELFF.

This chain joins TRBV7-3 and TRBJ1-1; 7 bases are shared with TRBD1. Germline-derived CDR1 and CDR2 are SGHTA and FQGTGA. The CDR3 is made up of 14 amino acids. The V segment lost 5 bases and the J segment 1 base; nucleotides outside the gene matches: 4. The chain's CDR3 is CASSQGQPNTEAFF. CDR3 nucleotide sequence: TGTGCCAGCAGCCAGGGACAGCCGAACACTGAAGCTTTCTTT.

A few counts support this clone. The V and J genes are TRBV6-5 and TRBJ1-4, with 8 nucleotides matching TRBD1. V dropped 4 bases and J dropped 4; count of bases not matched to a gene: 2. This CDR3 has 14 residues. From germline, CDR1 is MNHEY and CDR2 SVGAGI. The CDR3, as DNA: TGTGCCAGCAGTTTCGACAGGGGTAATGAAAAACTGTTTTTT. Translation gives CASSFDRGNEKLFF.

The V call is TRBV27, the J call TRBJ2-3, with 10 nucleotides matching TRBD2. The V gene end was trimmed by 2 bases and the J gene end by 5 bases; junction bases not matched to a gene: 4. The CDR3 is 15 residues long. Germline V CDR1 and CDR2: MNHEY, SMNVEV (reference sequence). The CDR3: CASSLLAGVKDTQYF. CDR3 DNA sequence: TGTGCCAGCAGTTTACTAGCGGGAGTGAAAGATACGCAGTATTTT.

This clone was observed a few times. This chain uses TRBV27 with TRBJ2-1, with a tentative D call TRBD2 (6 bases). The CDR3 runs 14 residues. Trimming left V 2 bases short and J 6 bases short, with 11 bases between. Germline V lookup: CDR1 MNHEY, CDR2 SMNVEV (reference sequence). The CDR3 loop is CASSLLAPPNEQFF. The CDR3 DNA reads TGTGCCAGCAGTTTACTAGCGCCACCCAATGAGCAGTTCTTC.

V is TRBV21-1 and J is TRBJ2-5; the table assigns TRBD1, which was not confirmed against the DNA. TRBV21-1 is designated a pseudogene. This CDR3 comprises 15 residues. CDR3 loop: CASSQVGAGLETQYF. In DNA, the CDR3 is TGTGCCAGCAGCCAGGTGGGGGCAGGGCTTGAGACCCAGTACTTC.

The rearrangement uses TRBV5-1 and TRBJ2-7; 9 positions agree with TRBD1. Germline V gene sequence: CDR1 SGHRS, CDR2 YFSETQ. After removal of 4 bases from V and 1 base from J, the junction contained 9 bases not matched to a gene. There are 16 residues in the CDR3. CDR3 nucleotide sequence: TGCGCCAGCAGCGAAGGGACAGGGTGGGCGTCCTACGAGCAGTACTTC. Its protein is CASSEGTGWASYEQYF.

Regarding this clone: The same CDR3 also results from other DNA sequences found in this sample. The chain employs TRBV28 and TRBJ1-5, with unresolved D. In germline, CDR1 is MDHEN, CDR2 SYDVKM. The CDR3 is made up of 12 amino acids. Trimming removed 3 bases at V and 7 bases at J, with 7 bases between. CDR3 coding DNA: TGTGCCAGCAGTTTGGTACGGCAGCCCCAGCATTTT. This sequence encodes CASSLVRQPQHF.

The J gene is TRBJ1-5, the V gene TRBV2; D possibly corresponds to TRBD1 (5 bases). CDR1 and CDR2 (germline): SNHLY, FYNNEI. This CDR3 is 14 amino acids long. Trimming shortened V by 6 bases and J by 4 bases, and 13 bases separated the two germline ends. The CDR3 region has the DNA TGTGCCAGCAGGGGGCCCCAAGGAAATCAGCCCCAGCATTTT. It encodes CASRGPQGNQPQHF.

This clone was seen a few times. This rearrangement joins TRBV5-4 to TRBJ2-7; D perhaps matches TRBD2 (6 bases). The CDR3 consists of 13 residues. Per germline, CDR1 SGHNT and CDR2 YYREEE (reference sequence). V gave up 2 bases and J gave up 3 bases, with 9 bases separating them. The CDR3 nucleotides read TGTGCCAGCAGCTTTGTAGCGGACTACGAGCAGTACTTC. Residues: CASSFVADYEQYF.

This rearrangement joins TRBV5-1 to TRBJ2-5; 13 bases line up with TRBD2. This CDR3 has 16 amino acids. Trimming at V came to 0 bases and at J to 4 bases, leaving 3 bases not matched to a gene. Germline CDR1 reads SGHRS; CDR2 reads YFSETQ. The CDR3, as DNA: TGCGCCAGCAGCTTGGAACGGACTAGCGGGAGAGAGACCCAGTACTTC. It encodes CASSLERTSGRETQYF. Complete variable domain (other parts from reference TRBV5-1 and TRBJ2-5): KAGVTQTPRYLIKTRGQQVTLSCSPISGHRSVSWYQQTPGQGLQFLFEYFSETQRNKGNFPGRFSGRQFSNSRSEMNVSTLELGDSALYLCASSLERTSGRETQYFGPGTRLLVL.

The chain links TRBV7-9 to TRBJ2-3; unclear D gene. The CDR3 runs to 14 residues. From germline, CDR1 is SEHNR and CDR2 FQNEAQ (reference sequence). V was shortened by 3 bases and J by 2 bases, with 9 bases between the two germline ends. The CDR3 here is CASSFQAYTDTQYF. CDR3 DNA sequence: TGTGCCAGCAGCTTTCAGGCCTACACAGATACGCAGTATTTT. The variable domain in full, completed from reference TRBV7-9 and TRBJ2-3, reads DTGVSQNPRHKITKRGQNVTFRCDPISEHNRLYWYRQTLGQGPEFLTYFQNEAQLEKSRLLSDRFSAERPKGSFSTLEIQRTEQGDSAMYLCASSFQAYTDTQYFGPGTRLTVL.

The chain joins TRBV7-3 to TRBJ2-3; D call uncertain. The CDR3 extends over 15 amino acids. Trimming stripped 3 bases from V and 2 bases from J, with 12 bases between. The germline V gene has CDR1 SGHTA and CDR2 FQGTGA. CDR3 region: CASSFGAATTDTQYF. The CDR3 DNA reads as TGTGCCAGCAGCTTCGGTGCGGCCACCACAGATACGCAGTATTTT.

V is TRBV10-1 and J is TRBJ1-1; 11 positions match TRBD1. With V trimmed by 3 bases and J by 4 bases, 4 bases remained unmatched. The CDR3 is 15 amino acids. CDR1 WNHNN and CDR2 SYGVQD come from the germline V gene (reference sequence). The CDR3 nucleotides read TGCGCCAGCAGTGATTCCGGGACAGGGGGCACTGAAGCTTTCTTT. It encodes CASSDSGTGGTEAFF.

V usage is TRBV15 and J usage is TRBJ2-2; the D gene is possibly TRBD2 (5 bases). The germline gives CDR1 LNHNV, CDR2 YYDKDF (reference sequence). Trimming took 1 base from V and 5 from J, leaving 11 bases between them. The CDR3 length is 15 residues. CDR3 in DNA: TGTGCCACCAGCAGAGGCGGGCCGGGGACCGGGGAGCTGTTTTTT. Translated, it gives CATSRGGPGTGELFF.

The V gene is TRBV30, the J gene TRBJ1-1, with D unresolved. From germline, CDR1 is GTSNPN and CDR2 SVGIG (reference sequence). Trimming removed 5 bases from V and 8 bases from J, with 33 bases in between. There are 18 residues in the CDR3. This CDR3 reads CAWAGDQGRASSGQEAFF. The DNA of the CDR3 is TGTGCCTGGGCGGGAGACCAAGGCCGGGCCTCTTCAGGCCAGGAAGCTTTCTTT.

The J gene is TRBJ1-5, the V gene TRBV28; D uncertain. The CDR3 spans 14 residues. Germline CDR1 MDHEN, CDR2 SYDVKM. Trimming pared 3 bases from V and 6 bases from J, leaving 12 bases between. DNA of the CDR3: TGTGCCAGCAGTTTCTCGGGAATGGGTCAGCCCCAGCATTTT. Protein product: CASSFSGMGQPQHF. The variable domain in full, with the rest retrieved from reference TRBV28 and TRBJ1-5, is DVKVTQSSRYLVKRTGEKVFLECVQDMDHENMFWYRQDPGLGLRLIYFSYDVKMKEKGDIPEGYSVSREKKERFSLILESASTNQTSMYLCASSFSGMGQPQHFGDGTRLSIL.

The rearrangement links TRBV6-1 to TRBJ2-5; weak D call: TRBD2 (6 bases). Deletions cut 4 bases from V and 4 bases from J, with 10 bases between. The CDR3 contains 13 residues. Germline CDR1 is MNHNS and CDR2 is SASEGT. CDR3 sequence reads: CASSGGLRETQYF. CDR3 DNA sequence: TGTGCCAGCAGTGGGGGACTTAGAGAGACCCAGTACTTC.

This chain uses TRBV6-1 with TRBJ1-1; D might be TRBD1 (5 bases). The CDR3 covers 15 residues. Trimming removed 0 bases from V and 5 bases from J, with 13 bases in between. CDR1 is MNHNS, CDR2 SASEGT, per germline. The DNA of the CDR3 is TGTGCCAGCAGTGAAGCGCTGCAGGGAGGGACTGAAGCTTTCTTT. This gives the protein CASSEALQGGTEAFF.

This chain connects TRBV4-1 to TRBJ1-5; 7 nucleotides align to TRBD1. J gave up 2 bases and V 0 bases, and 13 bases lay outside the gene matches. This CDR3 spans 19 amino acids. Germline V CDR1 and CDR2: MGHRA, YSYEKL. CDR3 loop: CASSQDLGQAFHGNQPQHF. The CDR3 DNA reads TGCGCCAGCAGCCAAGATCTTGGACAGGCTTTCCACGGCAATCAGCCCCAGCATTTT.

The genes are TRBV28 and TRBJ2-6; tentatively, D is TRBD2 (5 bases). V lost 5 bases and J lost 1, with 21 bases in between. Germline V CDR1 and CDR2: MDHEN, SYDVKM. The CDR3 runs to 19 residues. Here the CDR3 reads CASSQGVRSGGSGANVLTF. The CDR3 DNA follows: TGTGCCAGCAGTCAAGGAGTACGGTCAGGAGGATCTGGGGCCAACGTCCTGACTTTC.

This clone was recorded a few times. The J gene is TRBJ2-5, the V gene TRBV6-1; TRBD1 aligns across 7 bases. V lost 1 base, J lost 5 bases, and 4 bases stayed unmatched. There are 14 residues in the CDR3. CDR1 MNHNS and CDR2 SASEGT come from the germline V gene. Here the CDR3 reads CASSEGTGRETQYF. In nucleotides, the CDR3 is TGTGCCAGCAGTGAAGGGACAGGTCGGGAGACCCAGTACTTC.

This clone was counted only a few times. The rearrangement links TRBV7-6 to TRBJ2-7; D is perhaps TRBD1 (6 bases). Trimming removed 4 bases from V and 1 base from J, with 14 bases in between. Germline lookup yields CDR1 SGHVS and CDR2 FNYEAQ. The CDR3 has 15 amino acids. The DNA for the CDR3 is TGTGCCAGCAGCTCACAACAGGGACCTTCCTACGAGCAGTACTTC. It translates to CASSSQQGPSYEQYF.

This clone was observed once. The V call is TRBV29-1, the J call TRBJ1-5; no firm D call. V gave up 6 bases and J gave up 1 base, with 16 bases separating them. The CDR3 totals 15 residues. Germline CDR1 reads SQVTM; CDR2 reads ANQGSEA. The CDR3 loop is CSVGTHGESNQPQHF. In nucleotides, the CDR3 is TGCAGCGTGGGAACACACGGGGAGAGCAATCAGCCCCAGCATTTT.